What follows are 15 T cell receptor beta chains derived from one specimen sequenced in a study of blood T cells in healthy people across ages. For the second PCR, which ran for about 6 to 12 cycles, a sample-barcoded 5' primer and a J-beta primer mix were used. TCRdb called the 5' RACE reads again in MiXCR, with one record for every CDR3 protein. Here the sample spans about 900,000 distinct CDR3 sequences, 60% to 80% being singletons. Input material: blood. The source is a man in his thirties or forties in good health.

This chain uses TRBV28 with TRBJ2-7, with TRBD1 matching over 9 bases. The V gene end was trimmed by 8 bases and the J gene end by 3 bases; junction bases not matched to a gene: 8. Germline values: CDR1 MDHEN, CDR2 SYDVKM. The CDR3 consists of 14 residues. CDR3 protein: CASRGQGINYEQYF. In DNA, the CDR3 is TGTGCCAGCCGGGGACAGGGAATAAACTACGAGCAGTACTTC. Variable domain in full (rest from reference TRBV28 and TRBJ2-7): DVKVTQSSRYLVKRTGEKVFLECVQDMDHENMFWYRQDPGLGLRLIYFSYDVKMKEKGDIPEGYSVSREKKERFSLILESASTNQTSMYLCASRGQGINYEQYFGPGTRLTVT.

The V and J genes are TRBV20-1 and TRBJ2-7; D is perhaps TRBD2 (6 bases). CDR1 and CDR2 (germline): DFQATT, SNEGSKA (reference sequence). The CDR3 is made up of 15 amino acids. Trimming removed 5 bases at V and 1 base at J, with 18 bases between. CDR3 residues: CSAPWGAGGSYEQYF. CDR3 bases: TGCAGTGCTCCCTGGGGAGCGGGTGGGTCCTACGAGCAGTACTTC.

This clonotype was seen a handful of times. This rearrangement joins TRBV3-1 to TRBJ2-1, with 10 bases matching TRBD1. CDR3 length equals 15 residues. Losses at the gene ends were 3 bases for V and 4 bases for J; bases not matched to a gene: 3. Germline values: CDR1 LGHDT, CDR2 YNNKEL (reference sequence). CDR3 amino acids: CASSQGDRGYNEQFF. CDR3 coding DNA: TGTGCCAGCAGCCAGGGGGACAGGGGTTACAATGAGCAGTTCTTC.

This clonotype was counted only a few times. CDR3 amino acids: CASSLGTAEGYIQYF. DNA of the CDR3: TGTGCCAGCAGCTTGGGGACAGCCGAGGGATACATTCAGTACTTC. J is TRBJ2-4 and V is TRBV7-8; 7 bases are a match to TRBD1. Germline values: CDR1 SGHVS, CDR2 FQNEAQ. CDR3 length: 15 residues. Trimming removed 3 bases from V and 8 bases from J; junction bases left unmatched: 10.

CDR3 residues: CAWSLFYGYTF. The CDR3 coding sequence is TGTGCCTGGAGTTTGTTCTATGGCTACACCTTC. The chain uses TRBV30 and TRBJ1-2; D remains ambiguous. Germline V CDR1 and CDR2: GTSNPN, SVGIG (reference sequence). CDR3 length: 11 amino acids. Trimming stripped 2 bases from V and 4 bases from J, with 5 bases between.

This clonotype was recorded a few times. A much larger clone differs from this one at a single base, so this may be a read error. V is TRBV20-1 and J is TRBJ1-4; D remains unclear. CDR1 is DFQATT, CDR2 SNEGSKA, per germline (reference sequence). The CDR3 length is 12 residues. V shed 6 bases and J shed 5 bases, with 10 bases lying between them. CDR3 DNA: TGCAGTGCCCGGGCGTCCAATGAAAAACTGTTTTTT. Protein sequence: CSARASNEKLFF.

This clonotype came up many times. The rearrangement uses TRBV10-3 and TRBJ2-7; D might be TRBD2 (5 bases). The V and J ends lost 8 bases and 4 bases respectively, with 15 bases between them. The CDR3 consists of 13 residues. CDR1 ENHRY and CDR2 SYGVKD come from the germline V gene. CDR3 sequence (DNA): TGTGCCATCGCGACTGGAGGACGGTACGAGCAGTACTTC. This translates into CAIATGGRYEQYF.

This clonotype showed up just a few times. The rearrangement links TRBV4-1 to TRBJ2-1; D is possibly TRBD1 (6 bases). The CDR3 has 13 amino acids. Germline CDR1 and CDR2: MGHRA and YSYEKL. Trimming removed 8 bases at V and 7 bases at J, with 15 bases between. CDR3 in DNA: TGCGCCAGCGGATCTTACAGGGAGAATGAGCAGTTCTTC. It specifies CASGSYRENEQFF.

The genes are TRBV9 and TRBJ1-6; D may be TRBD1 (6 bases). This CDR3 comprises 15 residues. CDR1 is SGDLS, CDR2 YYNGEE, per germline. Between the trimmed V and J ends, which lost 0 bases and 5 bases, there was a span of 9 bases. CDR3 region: CASSVEAGDNSPLHF. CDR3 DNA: TGTGCCAGCAGCGTAGAGGCAGGGGATAATTCACCCCTCCACTTT.

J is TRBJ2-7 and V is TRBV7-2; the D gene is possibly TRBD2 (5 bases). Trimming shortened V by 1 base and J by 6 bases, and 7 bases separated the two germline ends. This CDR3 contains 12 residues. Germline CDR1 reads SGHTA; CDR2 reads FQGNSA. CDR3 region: CASSLVAREQYF. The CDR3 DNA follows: TGTGCCAGCAGCTTAGTAGCGCGCGAGCAGTACTTC.

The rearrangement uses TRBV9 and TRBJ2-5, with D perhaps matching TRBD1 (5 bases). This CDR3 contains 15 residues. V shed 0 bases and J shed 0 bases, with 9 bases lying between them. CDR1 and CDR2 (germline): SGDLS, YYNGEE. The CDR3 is CASSVGGRDQETQYF. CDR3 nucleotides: TGTGCCAGCAGCGTAGGGGGCAGGGACCAAGAGACCCAGTACTTC.

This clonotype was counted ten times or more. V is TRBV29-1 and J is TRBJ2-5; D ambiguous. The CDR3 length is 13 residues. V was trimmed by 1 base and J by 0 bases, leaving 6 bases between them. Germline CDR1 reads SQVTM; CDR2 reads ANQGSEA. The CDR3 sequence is CSVEGFYQETQYF. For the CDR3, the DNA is TGCAGCGTTGAAGGTTTCTACCAAGAGACCCAGTACTTC.

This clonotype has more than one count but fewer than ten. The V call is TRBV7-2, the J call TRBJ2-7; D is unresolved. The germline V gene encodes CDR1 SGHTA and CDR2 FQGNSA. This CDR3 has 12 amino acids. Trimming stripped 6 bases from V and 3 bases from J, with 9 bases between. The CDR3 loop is CASSQYSYEQYF. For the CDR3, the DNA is TGTGCCAGCAGTCAATACAGCTACGAGCAGTACTTC. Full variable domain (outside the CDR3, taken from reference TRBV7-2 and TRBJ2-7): GAGVSQSPSNKVTEKGKDVELRCDPISGHTALYWYRQSLGQGLEFLIYFQGNSAPDKSGLPSDRFSAERTGGSVSTLTIQRTQQEDSAVYLCASSQYSYEQYFGPGTRLTVT.

The CDR3 coding sequence is TGTGCCAGCAGCGAAGGGACTAGGCCGGCCAATGAGCAGTTCTTC. It specifies CASSEGTRPANEQFF. This chain connects TRBV7-2 to TRBJ2-1; 8 bases align to TRBD2. J was trimmed by 6 bases and V by 5 bases; bases with no gene match: 9. The length of the CDR3 is 15 residues. Germline-derived CDR1 and CDR2 are SGHTA and FQGNSA.

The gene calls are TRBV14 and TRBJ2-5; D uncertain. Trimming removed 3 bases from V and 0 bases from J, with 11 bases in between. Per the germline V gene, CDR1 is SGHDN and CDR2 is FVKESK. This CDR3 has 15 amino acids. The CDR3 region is CASSHQTLYQETQYF. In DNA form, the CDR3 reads TGTGCCAGCAGCCATCAGACACTGTACCAAGAGACCCAGTACTTC. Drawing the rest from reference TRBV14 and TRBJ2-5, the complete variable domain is EAGVTQFPSHSVIEKGQTVTLRCDPISGHDNLYWYRRVMGKEIKFLLHFVKESKQDESGMPNNRFLAERTGGTYSTLKVQPAELEDSGVYFCASSHQTLYQETQYFGPGTRLLVL.